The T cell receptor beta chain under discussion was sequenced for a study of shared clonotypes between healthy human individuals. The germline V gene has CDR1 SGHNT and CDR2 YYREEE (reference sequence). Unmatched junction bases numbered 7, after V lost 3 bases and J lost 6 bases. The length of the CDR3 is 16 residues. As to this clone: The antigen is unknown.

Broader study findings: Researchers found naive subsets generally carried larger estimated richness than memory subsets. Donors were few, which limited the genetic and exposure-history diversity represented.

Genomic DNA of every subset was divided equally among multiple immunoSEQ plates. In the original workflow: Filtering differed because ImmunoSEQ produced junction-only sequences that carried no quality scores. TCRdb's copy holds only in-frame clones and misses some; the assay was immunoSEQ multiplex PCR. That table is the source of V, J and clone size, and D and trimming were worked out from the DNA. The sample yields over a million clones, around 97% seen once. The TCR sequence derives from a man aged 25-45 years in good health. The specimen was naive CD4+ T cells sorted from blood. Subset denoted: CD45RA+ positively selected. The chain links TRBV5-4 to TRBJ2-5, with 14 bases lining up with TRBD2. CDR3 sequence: CASSSRTSGRRQTQYF. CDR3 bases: TGTGCCAGCAGCTCCAGGACTAGCGGGAGGAGGCAGACCCAGTACTTC.